The sequence of this TCR beta chain was determined in a study of blood T cell repertoires in COVID-19. Participant-given clinical history determined each cohort assignment. In the original processing: From reference gene primer amplification, estimates of nucleated cell counts were derived. Using immunoSEQ multiplex PCR, the repertoire was profiled, and TCRdb retains in-frame clones only, with some absent. V and J calls and clone size are as listed in that table; D and trimming were resolved from the DNA. This sample has a few hundred thousand clones; around 91% occur once, and the top ten carry 0.6%. The sequenced sample consisted of PBMCs or T cells enriched from blood (not recorded which). The clonotype originates from a man aged 18-30 years who had recovered from COVID-19.

The DNA for the CDR3 is TGTGCCAGCAGCCCTGGGGGGGGAATTGGAAACACCATATATTTT. The encoded protein is CASSPGGGIGNTIYF. The chain employs TRBV7-7 and TRBJ1-3, with a possible D match to TRBD1 (5 bases). V gave up 5 bases and J gave up 3 bases, with 14 bases separating them. Germline CDR1 reads SSHAT; CDR2 reads FNYEAQ (reference sequence). The CDR3 contains 15 residues.